The rows below give T cell receptor beta chains drawn from one sample of a study of blood T cell repertoires in COVID-19. This table comes from immunoSEQ multiplex PCR, and its TCRdb copy is limited to in-frame clones, with some not included. The sample includes around 370,000 clones, approximately 90% seen only once; the top ten take approximately 1.2%. Specimen: PBMCs or T cells enriched from blood (not recorded which). The receptors here all came from a woman in her late teens or twenties who had recovered from COVID-19. Both conserved end residues are part of each CDR3.

J gene	V gene	CDR3 protein
TRBJ1-5	TRBV9	CASSARVDQPQHF
TRBJ1-6	TRBV7-8	CASSSINQGFNSPLHF
TRBJ1-3	TRBV13	CASSSQGAGNTIYF
TRBJ1-1	TRBV5-1	CASSPGGRTEAFF
TRBJ1-2	TRBV18	CASSPTPAIAYGYTF
TRBJ1-6	TRBV19	CASQLGNRVTPLHF
TRBJ2-6	TRBV5-6	CASSLPTSYYTSGANVLTF
TRBJ1-3	TRBV9	CASSGQTGTGNTIYF
TRBJ1-2	TRBV19	CASRRGGAGYGYTF
TRBJ1-2	TRBV11-3	CASSLDIEGDYGYTF
TRBJ2-1	TRBV3-1/TRBV3-2	CASSQAAGFLNEQFF
TRBJ2-1	TRBV7-2	CASSLALRDNEQFF
TRBJ1-2	TRBV18	CASSPRDRVNYGYTF
TRBJ1-6	TRBV11-2	CASSLGDSNSPLHF
TRBJ1-2	TRBV29-1	CSVDRGGKWGYTF
TRBJ2-1	TRBV4-3	CASSQGTSGGAYNEQFF
TRBJ1-2	TRBV19	CASSIQRQGFYGYTF
TRBJ2-3	TRBV12-3/TRBV12-4	CASSRLVADTQYF
TRBJ1-4	TRBV5-4	CASSSTGGDEKLFF
TRBJ2-6	TRBV9	CASSSRSSSGANVLTF
TRBJ1-4	TRBV30	CAWRRTVATNEKLFF
TRBJ2-5	TRBV21-1	CASSNEDCQETQYF
TRBJ1-2	TRBV10-1	CASSEGGIGYGYTF
TRBJ1-6	TRBV10-2	CASRQGPVSWGNSPLHF
TRBJ2-7	TRBV2	CASSEGTSGGVSYEQYF
TRBJ2-2	TRBV5-1	CASSLGHNTGELFF
TRBJ2-7	TRBV30	CACSGTGPYEQYF
TRBJ1-2	TRBV7-9	CASSFGRGLDGYTF
TRBJ1-4	TRBV5-1	CASSFGTGSNEKLFF
TRBJ1-1	TRBV5-1	CASSFGDRVVATEAFF
TRBJ1-1	TRBV3-1/TRBV3-2	CASSQVIGGFPGLNTEAFF
TRBJ2-2	TRBV3-1/TRBV3-2	CASRARGNTGELFF
TRBJ2-1	TRBV4-3	CASSQGGTGPVNEQFF
TRBJ1-2	TRBV6-4	CASSVAGQGNGGYTF
TRBJ2-5	TRBV6-5	CASSWGLTQETQYF
TRBJ2-1	TRBV28	CASRTGGLMGNEQFF
TRBJ1-4	TRBV5-1	CASSLAGVGDEKLFF
TRBJ1-1	TRBV5-1	CASSLDRVNTEAFF
TRBJ2-3	TRBV5-6	CASRLLSGSTDTQYF
TRBJ1-5	TRBV11-3	CASSLGGQGDRSNQPQHF
TRBJ1-2	TRBV7-8	CASSLVEGDGYTF
TRBJ1-4	TRBV7-9	CASSFGKGNEKLFF
TRBJ1-6	TRBV15	CATSRDPTGNPRSLHF
TRBJ1-5	TRBV5-1	CASSRGTGDQPQHF
TRBJ1-1	TRBV10-3	CAISEGTVGEAFF
TRBJ1-1	TRBV27	CASRDSLMNTEAFF
TRBJ2-4	TRBV4-2	CASSQDWAGGRKNIQYF
TRBJ2-7	TRBV5-4	CASSFDSHSSYEQYF
TRBJ2-3	TRBV7-9	CASSYGHKETDTQYF
TRBJ1-6	TRBV20-1	CSASRQGEVGSPLHF
TRBJ1-6	TRBV19	CASSIGVRTDFYNSPLHF
TRBJ2-7	TRBV5-1	CASSLAGGSYEQYF
TRBJ1-3	TRBV4-2	CASSQEEGQGRTIYF